The 13 T cell receptor beta chains below come from one sample, sequenced in a study of blood T cell repertoires in COVID-19. The assay was immunoSEQ multiplex PCR, and TCRdb's table has in-frame clones only and misses some. This table has more than 90,000 clones, around 80% appearing once. The sequenced sample was peripheral blood. The receptor source for this set is a woman between 70 and 85 years old with acute or convalescent COVID-19.

The sample holds one count of this clone. The CDR3 DNA sequence: TGTGCCAGTAGTGGACAGGGCGTAAGGGAAAAACTGTTTTTT. This sequence encodes CASSGQGVREKLFF. The chain carries TRBV19 and TRBJ1-4; 8 bases match TRBD1. Unmatched junction bases numbered 7, after V lost 5 bases and J lost 8 bases. Germline CDR1 and CDR2: LNHDA and SQIVND (reference sequence). CDR3 length equals 14 residues.

The V and J genes are TRBV19 and TRBJ2-1; tentatively, D is TRBD1 (5 bases). Germline values: CDR1 LNHDA, CDR2 SQIVND (reference sequence). The CDR3 runs 16 residues. The V end lost 5 bases, the J end lost 3 bases, and 17 bases lay between the germline ends. As DNA, the CDR3 is TGTGCCAGTAGTTTAAGGGGATCAGGAAACTACAATGAGCAGTTCTTC. It translates to CASSLRGSGNYNEQFF.

This chain joins TRBV9 and TRBJ2-5; 8 nucleotides agree with TRBD2. The germline V gene encodes CDR1 SGDLS and CDR2 YYNGEE. This CDR3 region has 15 residues. Trimming removed 0 bases from V and 4 bases from J; junction bases left unmatched: 5. CDR3 sequence: CASSVDSGKGETQYF. CDR3 nucleotides: TGTGCCAGCAGCGTAGATAGCGGGAAGGGAGAGACCCAGTACTTC.

The rearrangement uses TRBV5-1 and TRBJ2-7; tentatively, D is TRBD2 (7 bases). CDR1 and CDR2 (germline): SGHRS, YFSETQ. The CDR3 is made up of 16 amino acids. V was pared by 0 bases and J by 2 bases, with 15 bases between. The CDR3 region is CASSLGGGGAPYEQYF. CDR3 bases: TGCGCCAGCAGCTTGGGGGGCGGGGGCGCTCCCTACGAGCAGTACTTC.

V is TRBV3-1 (or the pseudogene TRBV3-2) and J is TRBJ2-2; 14 bases match TRBD2. Germline V gene lookup returns CDR1 LGHDT and CDR2 YNNKEL (reference sequence). V gave up 6 bases and J gave up 6 bases; unmatched junction bases: 6. The CDR3 is 16 residues long. CDR3 region: CASSSTTSGGAGELFF. The CDR3 DNA sequence: TGTGCCAGCAGTTCCACGACTAGCGGGGGGGCCGGGGAGCTGTTTTTT.

This chain joins TRBV11-2 and TRBJ2-3; no definite D call. The germline V and J ends were trimmed by 1 base and 0 bases, with 5 bases remaining between them. CDR3 length: 14 residues. Germline V lookup: CDR1 SGHAT, CDR2 FQNNGV. The CDR3 spells CASSLATSTDTQYF. CDR3 DNA: TGTGCCAGCAGCTTAGCCACTAGCACAGATACGCAGTATTTT.

This chain links TRBV5-8 with TRBJ2-1, with TRBD2 identical over 10 bases. This CDR3 comprises 16 residues. Germline-derived CDR1 and CDR2 are SGHTS and YDEGEE. V shed 0 bases and J 8 bases; nucleotides not matched to a gene: 8. CDR3 coding DNA: TGTGCCAGCAGCTTGGGGGCTAGCGGGAGATTCGATGAGCAGTTCTTC. Amino acid sequence: CASSLGASGRFDEQFF.

This clone was detected a few times. The V call is TRBV2, the J call TRBJ1-4, with no clear D. Deletions cut 2 bases from V and 5 bases from J, with 6 bases between. The germline CDR1 and CDR2 sequences are SNHLY and FYNNEI. CDR3 length: 13 residues. The CDR3 coding sequence is TGTGCCAGCAGTGAACAGATAAATGAAAAACTGTTTTTT. It yields the protein CASSEQINEKLFF.

The chain has TRBV6-2 or TRBV6-3 and TRBJ1-3, with a tentative D call TRBD1 (5 bases). CDR3 length equals 13 residues. Germline V gives CDR1 MNHEY, CDR2 SVGEGT. V lost 2 bases to trimming and J lost 11 bases, with 13 bases between them. The CDR3 DNA sequence: TGTGCCAGCAGTTACCGGACACTTTCGCCCATATATTTT. This translates into CASSYRTLSPIYF.

The rearrangement uses TRBV28 and TRBJ1-2, with TRBD1 matching over 7 bases. This CDR3 is 13 amino acids long. Germline V lookup: CDR1 MDHEN, CDR2 SYDVKM. V shed 4 bases and J 6 bases; nucleotides not matched to a gene: 5. The CDR3 coding sequence is TGTGCCAGCAGTTCAGGGGGAGAGGATGGCTACACCTTC. As protein: CASSSGGEDGYTF.

This chain connects TRBV5-1 to TRBJ1-1, with D perhaps TRBD1 (6 bases). The germline V gene has CDR1 SGHRS and CDR2 YFSETQ. The CDR3 sequence is 16 residues long. V lost 3 bases to trimming and J lost 1 base, with 16 bases between them. The CDR3 DNA sequence: TGCGCCAGCAGCTCTTACAGGGCGACCCAGAACACTGAAGCTTTCTTT. Translated: CASSSYRATQNTEAFF. The whole variable domain, remainder taken from reference TRBV5-1 and TRBJ1-1, is KAGVTQTPRYLIKTRGQQVTLSCSPISGHRSVSWYQQTPGQGLQFLFEYFSETQRNKGNFPGRFSGRQFSNSRSEMNVSTLELGDSALYLCASSSYRATQNTEAFFGQGTRLTVV.

This clone was recorded a few times. This chain links TRBV27 with TRBJ2-3; D ambiguous. V lost 7 bases and J lost 2, with 13 bases in between. Germline assignment: CDR1 MNHEY and CDR2 SMNVEV (reference sequence). The CDR3 totals 14 residues. The CDR3: CASTPTYPTDTQYF. The CDR3 DNA reads as TGTGCCAGCACTCCCACCTATCCCACAGATACGCAGTATTTT.

This clone was counted once. DNA for the CDR3: TGTGCCAGCAGCCAAGGTCTGGGCGCTAGGGGAGGGAATGAGCAGTTCTTC. It yields the protein CASSQGLGARGGNEQFF. V gene TRBV4-2 combines with J gene TRBJ2-1, with TRBD2 matching over 7 bases. Trimming cost V 1 base and J 7 bases; bases outside gene matches: 13. The germline gives CDR1 LGHNA, CDR2 YNFKEQ. This CDR3 region has 17 residues.